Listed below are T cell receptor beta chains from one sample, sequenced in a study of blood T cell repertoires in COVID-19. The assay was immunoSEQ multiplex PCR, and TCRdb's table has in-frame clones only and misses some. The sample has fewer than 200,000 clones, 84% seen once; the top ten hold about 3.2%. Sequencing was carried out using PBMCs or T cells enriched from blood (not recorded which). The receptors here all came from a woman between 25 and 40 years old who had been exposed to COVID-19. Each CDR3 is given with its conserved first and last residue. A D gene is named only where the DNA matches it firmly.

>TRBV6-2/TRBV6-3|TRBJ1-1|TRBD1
CASSYRGTGVMNTEAFF
TGTGCCAGCAGTTACAGGGGGACAGGGGTCATGAACACTGAAGCTTTCTTT
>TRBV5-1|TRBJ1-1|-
CASRHTAAVTPEGNTEAFF
TGCGCCAGCAGACATACAGCGGCGGTTACCCCCGAGGGGAACACTGAAGCTTTCTTT
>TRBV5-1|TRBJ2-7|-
CASSLQRFYEQYF
TGCGCCAGCAGCTTGCAGCGTTTCTACGAGCAGTACTTC
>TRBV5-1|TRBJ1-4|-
CASSPEAEPNEKLFF
TGCGCCAGCAGTCCTGAGGCCGAACCCAATGAAAAACTGTTTTTT
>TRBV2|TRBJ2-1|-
CASKRQFITPEQFF
TGTGCCAGCAAACGACAGTTCATTACGCCTGAGCAGTTCTTC
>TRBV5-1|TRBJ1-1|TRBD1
CASRGTGWTEAFF
TGCGCCAGCAGGGGGACAGGGTGGACTGAAGCTTTCTTT
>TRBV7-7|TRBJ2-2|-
CASSPLGGAGELFF
TGTGCCAGCAGCCCTCTAGGGGGGGCCGGGGAGCTGTTTTTT
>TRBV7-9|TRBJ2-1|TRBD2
CASSLTSGGYNEQFF
TGTGCCAGCAGCCTTACTAGCGGGGGATACAATGAGCAGTTCTTC
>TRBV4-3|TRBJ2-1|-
CASSQYDSTQSSYNEQFF
TGCGCCAGCAGCCAATATGACAGCACCCAGAGCTCCTACAATGAGCAGTTCTTC
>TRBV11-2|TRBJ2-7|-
CASIPEPRSYEQYF
TGTGCCAGCATCCCTGAGCCTCGCTCCTACGAGCAGTACTTC
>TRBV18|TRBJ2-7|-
CASSLYRDTLYEQYF
TGTGCCAGCTCACTTTACCGGGACACTTTATACGAGCAGTACTTC
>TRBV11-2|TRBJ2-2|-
CASSLRGAGGELFF
TGTGCCAGCAGCCTTCGGGGGGCTGGCGGGGAGCTGTTTTTT
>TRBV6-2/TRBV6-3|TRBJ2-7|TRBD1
CASSLTDRGRRWNEQYF
TGTGCCAGCAGTTTGACCGACAGGGGGCGACGATGGAACGAGCAGTACTTC
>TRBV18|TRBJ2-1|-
CASSPRGHEQFF
TGTGCCAGCTCACCCCGAGGCCATGAGCAGTTCTTC
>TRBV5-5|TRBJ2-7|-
CASSFEWTSYYEQYF
TGTGCCAGCAGCTTTGAATGGACTTCCTACTACGAGCAGTACTTC
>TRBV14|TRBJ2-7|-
CASSPNPGFGLIEQYF
TGTGCCAGCAGCCCCAATCCAGGGTTCGGATTGATCGAGCAGTACTTC